This entry is about one T cell receptor (beta chain). The target antigen is unknown. The sample comes from a study of T cells in localized non-small cell lung cancer. The table came from immunoSEQ multiplex PCR; TCRdb's copy has only in-frame clones and leaves some out. This table holds roughly 36,000 clones, approximately 90% found once. The trim removed 6 bases at V and 1 base at J, leaving 10 bases unmatched. The CDR3 is 15 amino acids. Germline CDR1 reads SQVTM; CDR2 reads ANQGSEA. Study conclusions and caveats: Tumor showed lower T cell clonality than uninvolved adjacent lung, where it was highest. Within adjacent lung there appeared a median around 55 of the top 100 tumor clones. Longer overall survival accompanied higher blood T cell density.

This clonotype was sampled from a man aged 40-75 years with stage II lung adenocarcinoma. The specimen was PBMCs, collected before any cancer treatment. The V and J genes are TRBV29-1 and TRBJ2-3; 7 positions match TRBD1. CDR3 region: CSVTGAQGGTDTQYF. The CDR3 DNA reads as TGCAGCGTCACCGGCGCCCAGGGGGGCACAGATACGCAGTATTTT.